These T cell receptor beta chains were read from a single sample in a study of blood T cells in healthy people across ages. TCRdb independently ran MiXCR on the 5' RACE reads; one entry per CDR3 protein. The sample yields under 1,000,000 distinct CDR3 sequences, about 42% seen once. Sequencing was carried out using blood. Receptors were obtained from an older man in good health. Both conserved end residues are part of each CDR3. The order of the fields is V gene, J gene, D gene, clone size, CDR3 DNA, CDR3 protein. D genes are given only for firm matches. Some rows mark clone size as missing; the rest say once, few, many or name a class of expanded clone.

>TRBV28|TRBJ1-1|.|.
TGTGTCAGCAGTTTAAGACTGTCGGGCACTGAAGCTTTCTTT
CVSSLRLSGTEAFF
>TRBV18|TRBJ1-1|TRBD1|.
TGTGCCAGCTCACCAGCACAGGGGTCCACTGAAGCTTTCTTT
CASSPAQGSTEAFF
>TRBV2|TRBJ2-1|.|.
TGTGCCACCAAGGCCAGCTCCTACAATGAGCAGTTCTTC
CATKASSYNEQFF
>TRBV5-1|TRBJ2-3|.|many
TGCGCCAGCAGCTTGGGTCGGGAGGATACGCAGTATTTT
CASSLGREDTQYF
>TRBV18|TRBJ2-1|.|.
TGTGCCAGCTCCACCACCGCCCCGGCCAATGAGCAGTTCTTC
CASSTTAPANEQFF
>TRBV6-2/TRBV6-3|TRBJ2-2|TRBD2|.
TGTGCCAGCAGTTACGGACTAGATCGTGGCGGGGAGCTGTTTTTT
CASSYGLDRGGELFF
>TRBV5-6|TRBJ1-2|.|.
TGTGCCAGCAGCCCGCCGGTGGGAGGCTACACCTTC
CASSPPVGGYTF
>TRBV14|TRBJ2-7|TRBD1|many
TGTGCCAGCAGCCAAGCCAGGGGGCCCTACGAGCAGTACTTC
CASSQARGPYEQYF
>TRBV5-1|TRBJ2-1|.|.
TGCGCCAGCAGCACTGGACGGGAAAACTCCTACAATGAGCAGTTCTTC
CASSTGRENSYNEQFF
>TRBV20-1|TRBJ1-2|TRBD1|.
TGCAGTGCTAGCGCCAACAGGGGAGGGTATGGCTACACCTTC
CSASANRGGYGYTF
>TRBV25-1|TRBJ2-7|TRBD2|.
TGTGCCAGCAGTGCTAGCGGGGGCCTAAGCTCCTACGAGCAGTACTTC
CASSASGGLSSYEQYF
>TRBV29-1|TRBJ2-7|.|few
TGCAGCGTTGAAGATCGTCGGGCCCGGTACTTC
CSVEDRRARYF
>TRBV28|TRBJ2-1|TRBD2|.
TGTGCCAGCCAAACTAGCGGGGGATCCTACAATGAGCAGTTCTTC
CASQTSGGSYNEQFF
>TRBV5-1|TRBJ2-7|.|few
TGCGCCAGCAGCCTAGAAGGGCTAATGAGAGGCTACGAGCAGTACTTC
CASSLEGLMRGYEQYF
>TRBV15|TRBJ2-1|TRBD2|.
TGTGCCACCAGTCGGGGTGCTAGCGGGGCCTATGAGCAGTTCTTC
CATSRGASGAYEQFF
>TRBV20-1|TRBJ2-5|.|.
TGCAGTGCTAGAGCCGAAGCGGTCCAAGAGACCCAGTACTTC
CSARAEAVQETQYF
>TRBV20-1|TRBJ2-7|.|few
TGCAGTGCTAGAGAAATTGGGTCGGAGCAGTACTTC
CSAREIGSEQYF
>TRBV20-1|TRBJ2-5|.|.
TGCAGTGCCACCACTAGCCTTCGCGAGACCCAGTACTTC
CSATTSLRETQYF
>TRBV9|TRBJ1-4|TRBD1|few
TGTGCCAGCAGCGTTTCAGGGGGGGGTGAAAAACTGTTTTTT
CASSVSGGGEKLFF
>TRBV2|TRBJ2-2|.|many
TGTGCCAGCCAACAGTGGGGGGCCGGGGAGCTGTTTTTT
CASQQWGAGELFF
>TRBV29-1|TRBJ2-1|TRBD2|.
TGCAGCGTCTCCGGTGGGGGGGGCTACAATGAGCAGTTCTTC
CSVSGGGGYNEQFF
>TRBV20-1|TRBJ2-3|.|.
TGCAGTGCTAGAGGTGATGGGGGAGCCAAAACTTATAGCACAGATACGCAGTATTTT
CSARGDGGAKTYSTDTQYF
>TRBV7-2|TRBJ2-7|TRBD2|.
TGTGCCAGCAGCATCGGAGGGGGACTAGCGGGAGGAAGCTCCTACGAGCAGTACTTC
CASSIGGGLAGGSSYEQYF
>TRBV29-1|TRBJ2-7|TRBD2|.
TGCAGCGCCTCCCCCGGACTAGGCTACGAGCAGTACTTC
CSASPGLGYEQYF
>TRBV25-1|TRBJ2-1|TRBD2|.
TGTGCCAGCAGTAAGACTAGCACCCACAATGAGCAGTTCTTC
CASSKTSTHNEQFF
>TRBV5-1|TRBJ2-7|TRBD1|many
TGCGCCAGCAGCTTGGGACAGGGGGCGATCAACGAGCAGTACTTC
CASSLGQGAINEQYF
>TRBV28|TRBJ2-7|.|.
TGTGCCAGCAGTTTTACCCCCTTAAGGTACGAGCAGTACTTC
CASSFTPLRYEQYF
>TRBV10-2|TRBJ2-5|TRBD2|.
TGCGCCAGCAGTGACCTAGCGGGAAAGGGGAATGAGCAGTACTTC
CASSDLAGKGNEQYF
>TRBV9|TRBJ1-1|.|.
TGTGCCAGCAGCGTAGAGGGGTTGAACACTGAAGCTTTCTTT
CASSVEGLNTEAFF
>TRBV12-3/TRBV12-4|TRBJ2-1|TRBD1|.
TGTGCCAGCGGGTGGGACAGGTCTAGGCATGAGCAGTTCTTC
CASGWDRSRHEQFF
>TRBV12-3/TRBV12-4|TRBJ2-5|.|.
TGTGCCAGCAGTTTTGGGGGCCTGGTCAATGAGCAGTACTTC
CASSFGGLVNEQYF
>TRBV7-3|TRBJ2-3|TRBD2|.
TGTGCCAGCAGACTAAAACGGACTAGCGGCAAAGACCCCCACACAGATACGCAGTATTTT
CASRLKRTSGKDPHTDTQYF
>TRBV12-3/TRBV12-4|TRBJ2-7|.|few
TGTGCCAGCAGACTGGCAGATTCCTACGAGCAGTACTTC
CASRLADSYEQYF
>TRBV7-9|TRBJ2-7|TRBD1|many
TGTGCCAGCAGCACACAGGGGTACGAGCAGTACTTC
CASSTQGYEQYF
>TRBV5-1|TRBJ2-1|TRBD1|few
TGCGCCAGCAGCCTCCAAGGGGACAGCTCCTACAATGAGCAGTTCTTC
CASSLQGDSSYNEQFF
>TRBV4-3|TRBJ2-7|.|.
TGCGCCAGCAGCCAGAGAGGCCTTCCAACCTACGAGCAGTACTTC
CASSQRGLPTYEQYF
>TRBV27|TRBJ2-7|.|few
TGTGCCAGCAGCCCGACAAGACTACACTCCTACGAGCAGTACTTC
CASSPTRLHSYEQYF
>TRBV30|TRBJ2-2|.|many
TGTGCCTGGAGTGTACAGTTCGGTGAGGTCGGGGAGCTGTTTTTT
CAWSVQFGEVGELFF